The 8 T cell receptor beta chains below come from one sample, sequenced in a study of T-cell reconstitution after alpha-beta-depleted transplantation in children. Library preparation (for TCRbeta) was performed with unique molecular identifiers. TCRdb itself ran the PCR reads through MiXCR, one entry per CDR3 protein. The sample includes around 410,000 distinct CDR3 sequences, about a tenth seen only once; the top ten take about 5%. The sample here was PBMCs from the stem cell graft donor, taken from the stem cell graft. These receptors were obtained from a human donor who donated a stem cell graft to a child with acute myeloid leukemia.

V is TRBV5-1 and J is TRBJ2-1; 7 bases are a match to TRBD1. Germline loops: CDR1 SGHRS, CDR2 YFSETQ. The junction had 8 bases not matched to a gene; V was cut back by 2 bases and J by 6 bases. This CDR3 is 15 amino acids long. For the CDR3, the DNA is TGCGCCAGCAGCTTCGGCAGGGGGATATCCAATGAGCAGTTCTTC. It is translated as CASSFGRGISNEQFF.

This chain joins TRBV11-2 and TRBJ2-4; unclear D gene. Germline assignment: CDR1 SGHAT and CDR2 FQNNGV. Deletions cut 0 bases from V and 9 bases from J, with 15 bases between. The CDR3 loop spans 15 amino acids. As DNA, the CDR3 is TGTGCCAGCAGCTTAGAGGGGTGGCGAGGAAGCATTCAGTACTTC. Encoded protein: CASSLEGWRGSIQYF.

This clonotype was observed a few times. The chain recombines TRBV5-6 with TRBJ1-1; D possibly corresponds to TRBD1 (5 bases). The CDR3 is made up of 15 amino acids. Germline V gene lookup returns CDR1 SGHDT and CDR2 YYEEEE. Trimming took off 3 bases at V and 0 bases at J, with 12 bases between the two ends. The CDR3: CASSSLLGVNTEAFF. The CDR3 DNA reads TGTGCCAGCAGCTCGTTACTAGGGGTGAACACTGAAGCTTTCTTT.

This clonotype occurred many times. V gene TRBV6-5 combines with J gene TRBJ2-1, with 10 bases identical to TRBD2. Germline trimming cut 4 bases from V and 8 bases from J; bases unmatched to any gene: 11. The germline V gene has CDR1 MNHEY and CDR2 SVGAGI. This CDR3 contains 16 residues. The CDR3 sequence: CASSSPASGRRHEQFF. The CDR3 bases are TGTGCCAGCAGTTCCCCGGCTAGCGGGAGACGCCATGAGCAGTTCTTC.

Concerning this clonotype: Germline and junction disagree at one end, which may indicate a read error. The DNA for the CDR3 is TGCAGTGCTAGAGCCGTCATTAGCGGGGGAGAAAACAGTCAGTACTTC. It translates to CSARAVISGGENSQYF. J is TRBJ2-4 and V is TRBV20-1, with TRBD2 matching 9 bases. The CDR3 runs to 16 residues. Per the germline V gene, CDR1 is DFQATT and CDR2 is SNEGSKA (reference sequence).

The J gene is TRBJ2-3, the V gene TRBV5-6; D is uncertain. The germline V gene encodes CDR1 SGHDT and CDR2 YYEEEE. The CDR3 spans 13 residues. The germline V and J ends were trimmed by 3 bases and 4 bases, with 9 bases remaining between them. The DNA for the CDR3 is TGTGCCAGCAGCTCCGGAGTGCCAGATACGCAGTATTTT. Amino acids: CASSSGVPDTQYF.

This clonotype was counted ten times or more. CDR3 sequence: CSASQGADRNEQFF. CDR3 coding DNA: TGCAGCGCATCACAGGGGGCAGATCGGAATGAGCAGTTCTTC. The rearrangement uses TRBV29-1 and TRBJ2-1; 9 positions agree with TRBD1. V lost 7 bases, J lost 7 bases, and 11 bases stayed unmatched. CDR1 is SQVTM, CDR2 ANQGSEA, per germline. This CDR3 region has 14 residues.

CDR3 region: CASSFGWGTDTQYF. The CDR3 DNA reads TGTGCCAGCAGCTTTGGCTGGGGCACAGATACGCAGTATTTT. The chain joins TRBV7-9 to TRBJ2-3; D not resolved. The CDR3 loop spans 14 amino acids. V was shortened by 3 bases and J by 1 base, with 8 bases between the two germline ends. Germline loops: CDR1 SEHNR, CDR2 FQNEAQ (reference sequence).